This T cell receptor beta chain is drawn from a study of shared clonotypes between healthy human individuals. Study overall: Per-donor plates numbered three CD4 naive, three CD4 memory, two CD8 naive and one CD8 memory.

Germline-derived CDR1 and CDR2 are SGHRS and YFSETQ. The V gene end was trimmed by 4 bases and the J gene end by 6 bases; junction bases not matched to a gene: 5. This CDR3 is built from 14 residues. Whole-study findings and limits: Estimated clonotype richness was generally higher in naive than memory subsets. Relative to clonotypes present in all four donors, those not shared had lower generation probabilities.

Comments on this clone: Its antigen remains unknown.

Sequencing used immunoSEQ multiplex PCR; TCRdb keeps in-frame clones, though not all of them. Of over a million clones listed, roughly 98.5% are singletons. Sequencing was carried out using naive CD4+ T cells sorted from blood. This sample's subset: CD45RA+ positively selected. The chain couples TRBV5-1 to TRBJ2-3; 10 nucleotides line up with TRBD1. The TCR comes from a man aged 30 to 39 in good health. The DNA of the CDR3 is TGCGCCAGCAGCGGCGGGACAGGGGATGATACGCAGTATTTT. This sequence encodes CASSGGTGDDTQYF.